The present T cell receptor (beta chain) was sequenced within a study of T cell repertoires and Cas9 in healthy adults. On the study more broadly: SpCas9-reactive CD4 and CD8 T cells were characterized for potency, cytotoxicity and lineage.

Germline lookup yields CDR1 GTSNPN and CDR2 SVGIG (reference sequence). This CDR3 contains 13 residues. V was cut by 1 base and J by 0 bases, with 5 bases left in between. On this clone: Its antigen is not identified.

The assay was immunoSEQ multiplex PCR, and TCRdb's table has in-frame clones only and misses some. The sample lists over 14,000 clones, nearly 90% seen once, with less than 2% in the top ten. Study outcomes and limitations: SpCas9-reactive effector T cells were reportedly restrained in vitro by SpCas9-reactive regulatory T cells.

The sequence was obtained from a human donor in good health. Sequences were obtained from Tregs (CD4+, CD25+, CD127-, CD137-, CD154-) from PBMCs; culture status not recorded. The chain joins TRBV30 to TRBJ2-3; no definite D call. Written as DNA, the CDR3 is TGTGCCTGGAGTGATAGAAGCACAGATACGCAGTATTTT. It encodes CAWSDRSTDTQYF.